One and the same sample provided the 9 T cell receptor beta chains below, sequenced in a study of Tregs in tolerant kidney transplant recipients. The method was immunoSEQ multiplex PCR; TCRdb's version includes in-frame clones alone and lacks a portion of them. The table lists over 25,000 clones. The sequencing used CD8+ T cells from blood, collected before the transplant. The receptors were gathered from a human donor who received a combined kidney and bone marrow transplant.

CDR3 protein: CAIRDPVNEKLFF. The part of the CDR3 DNA that was read is TGTGCCATCAGAGATCCGGTAAATGAAAAA. The chain has TRBV10-3 and TRBJ1-4; D is undetermined. The read comes to an end 3 residues before the CDR3 does, leaving the germline J gene to fill in the end. Per the germline V gene, CDR1 is ENHRY and CDR2 is SYGVKD. CDR3 length: 13 residues. Between the trimmed V and J ends, which lost 6 bases and 5 bases, there was a span of 10 bases.

Regarding this clone: The read is 3 residues too short to cover the CDR3 end, so that end is filled in from the germline J gene. The chain recombines TRBV5-1 with TRBJ2-2; a weak D match, TRBD1 (6 bases). The CDR3 is made up of 17 amino acids. The germline V and J ends were trimmed by 3 bases and 1 base, with 16 bases remaining between them. Per germline, CDR1 SGHRS and CDR2 YFSETQ. CDR3 bases read: TGCGCCAGCAGCTCTCCCGGACAGACCCTGAACACCGGGGAG. As protein: CASSSPGQTLNTGE. The complete CDR3 protein is CASSSPGQTLNTGELFF.

For this clone: The read stops 3 residues short of the end of the CDR3; the missing end is completed from the germline J gene. This rearrangement joins TRBV19 to TRBJ1-2, with a possible D match to TRBD1 (5 bases). This CDR3 has 12 residues. The germline V gene encodes CDR1 LNHDA and CDR2 SQIVND (reference sequence). Between the trimmed V and J ends, which lost 3 bases and 4 bases, there was a span of 6 bases. The sequenced part of the CDR3 DNA is TGTGCCAGTAGTATGGGGGGCTATGGC. Its protein is CASSMGGYG. The entire CDR3 sequence reads CASSMGGYGYTF.

A note on this clone: The read comes to an end 3 residues before the CDR3 does, leaving the germline J gene to fill in the end. The chain links TRBV30 to TRBJ2-7; TRBD1 matches at 7 bases. From germline, CDR1 is GTSNPN and CDR2 SVGIG (reference sequence). The CDR3 has 15 amino acids. V was clipped by 3 bases and J by 2 bases; unmatched bases: 10. This chain's CDR3 is CAWSSGGMKAYEQYF. CDR3 DNA, as far as it was read: TGTGCCTGGAGCTCAGGGGGAATGAAGGCCTACGAG.

The CDR3 region is CASTGGPYEQYF. Incomplete CDR3 DNA: TGTGCCAGCACCGGGGGGCCCTACGAG. This chain joins TRBV7-9 and TRBJ2-7; maybe TRBD2 (7 bases). The CDR3 end falls 3 residues outside the read, so it is completed with the germline J gene. From germline, CDR1 is SEHNR and CDR2 FQNEAQ (reference sequence). The CDR3 has 12 residues. Trimming left V 7 bases short and J 2 bases short, with 9 bases between. Looking up the rest from reference TRBV7-9 and TRBJ2-7 gives the full variable domain: DTGVSQNPRHKITKRGQNVTFRCDPISEHNRLYWYRQTLGQGPEFLTYFQNEAQLEKSRLLSDRFSAERPKGSFSTLEIQRTEQGDSAMYLCASTGGPYEQYFGPGTRLTVT.

Notes on this clone: Read data end 3 residues before the CDR3 end; the end is taken from the germline J gene. The genes are TRBV13 and TRBJ2-7; D gene unclear. Germline CDR1 is PRHDT and CDR2 is FYEKMQ (reference sequence). This CDR3 comprises 12 residues. V lost 4 bases and J lost 5, with 9 bases in between. The part of the CDR3 DNA that was read is TGTGCCAGCAGCTCGACATATCACGAG. This gives the protein CASSSTYHE. The CDR3 in its entirety is CASSSTYHEQYF.

Of note for this clone: The read is 3 residues too short to cover the CDR3 end, so that end is filled in from the germline J gene. The V call is TRBV7-7, the J call TRBJ2-7; D uncertain. Germline V lookup: CDR1 SSHAT, CDR2 FNYEAQ (reference sequence). This CDR3 has 13 amino acids. V lost 1 base to trimming and J lost 1 base, with 5 bases between them. CDR3 sequence reads: CASSLGPSYEQYF. The sequenced CDR3 bases are TGTGCCAGCAGCTTAGGGCCTTCCTACGAG.

Concerning this clone: The read is 3 residues too short to cover the CDR3 end, so that end is filled in from the germline J gene. J is TRBJ1-2 and V is TRBV7-9, with TRBD1 matching over 7 bases. There are 15 residues in the CDR3. Germline V gene sequence: CDR1 SEHNR, CDR2 FQNEAQ (reference sequence). The V and J ends lost 0 bases and 0 bases, in that order; junction bases with no gene match: 1. CDR3 protein: CASSLAGQTNYGYTF. The CDR3 DNA, read in part, is TGTGCCAGCAGCTTAGCGGGACAGACTAACTATGGC.

A note on this clone: From the germline J gene comes the end of the CDR3, since the read stops 3 residues before it. The chain carries TRBV18 and TRBJ1-3; D is unclear. Trimming removed 7 bases at V and 6 bases at J, with 10 bases between. CDR1 is KGHSH and CDR2 is LQKENI in the germline V gene. CDR3 length equals 12 residues. The sequenced CDR3 bases are TGTGCCAGCTACGGTACCGAAAACACC. Translating it yields CASYGTENT. Given in full, the CDR3 is CASYGTENTIYF. Looking up the rest from reference TRBV18 and TRBJ1-3 gives the full variable domain: NAGVMQNPRHLVRRRGQEARLRCSPMKGHSHVYWYRQLPEEGLKFMVYLQKENIIDESGMPKERFSAEFPKEGPSILRIQQVVRGDSAAYFCASYGTENTIYFGEGSWLTVV.